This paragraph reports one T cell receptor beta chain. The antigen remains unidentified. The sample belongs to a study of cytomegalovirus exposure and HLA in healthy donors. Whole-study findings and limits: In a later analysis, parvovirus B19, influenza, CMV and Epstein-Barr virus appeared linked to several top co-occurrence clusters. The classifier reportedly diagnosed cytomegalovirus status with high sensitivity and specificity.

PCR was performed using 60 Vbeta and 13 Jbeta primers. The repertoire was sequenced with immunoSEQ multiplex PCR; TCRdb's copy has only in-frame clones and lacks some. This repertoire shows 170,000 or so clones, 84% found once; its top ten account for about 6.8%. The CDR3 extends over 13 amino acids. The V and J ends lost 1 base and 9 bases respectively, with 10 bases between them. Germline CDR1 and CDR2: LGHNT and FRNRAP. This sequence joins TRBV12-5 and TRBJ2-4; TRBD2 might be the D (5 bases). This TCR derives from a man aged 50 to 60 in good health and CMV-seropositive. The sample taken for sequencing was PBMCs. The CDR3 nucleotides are TGTGCTAGTGGTTTGGCGGGGTCACCCATTCAGTACTTC. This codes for CASGLAGSPIQYF.